The entry below gives a single T cell receptor beta chain sequence along with its context. The antigen is undetermined. These data originate in a study of cytomegalovirus exposure and HLA in healthy donors. Study in general: Across 300 to 400 genotyped donors, 81% landed in the Caucasian-associated ancestry cluster.

After removal of 5 bases from V and 1 base from J, the junction contained 1 base not matched to a gene. This CDR3 spans 13 amino acids. The germline CDR1 and CDR2 sequences are MNHNY and SVGAGI (reference sequence). Study-wide findings and caveats: Later on, analysis showed that most CMV-associated TCR beta chains appeared to be HLA-restricted. Follow-up analysis seemed to connect common viral pathogens with several of the most significant clusters identified. Later, TCR association rates were found to vary by HLA locus, highest for DRB1 and lowest for HLA-C.

PCR amplification relied on 60 Vbeta primers (plus 13 Jbeta primers). The method was immunoSEQ multiplex PCR; TCRdb's version includes in-frame clones alone and lacks a portion of them. Of around 200,000 clones in the sample, about three quarters were seen once. This sequence originates from a woman in her sixties or seventies in good health and CMV-seropositive. This chain connects TRBV6-6 to TRBJ2-5; 7 bases are a match to TRBD1. Sequenced input: PBMCs. The CDR3 DNA sequence: TGTGCCAGCAGTCGGGACAGCCAAGAGACCCAGTACTTC. Translated: CASSRDSQETQYF.